The present TCR beta chain was sequenced within a study of shared clonotypes between healthy human individuals. Germline CDR1 reads SGHDT; CDR2 reads YYEEEE. V was cut by 4 bases and J by 4 bases, with 12 bases left in between. The CDR3 totals 14 residues. Generated by immunoSEQ multiplex PCR, the TCRdb table keeps only in-frame clones and is missing some. The sample shows about 960,000 clones, 60% to 85% of them seen only once. The chain couples TRBV5-6 to TRBJ1-3; D not resolved. The receptor comes from a man younger than 35 in good health. The material sequenced was memory CD4+ T cells sorted from blood. Subset specified: CD45RA-negative fraction. DNA of the CDR3: TGTGCCAGCAGCCGTGGACCTGCCGGAAACACCATATATTTT. Translation: CASSRGPAGNTIYF.